This TCR beta chain comes out of a study of T-cell memory formation after mild COVID-19. TCRdb re-derived calls from the 5' RACE reads in MiXCR, one entry per CDR3 protein. The repertoire has hundreds of thousands of distinct CDR3 sequences, about 23% of them found once; the top ten carry around 12%. This clonotype was recorded only once. The sequence was obtained from an adult woman who had mild COVID-19 (a few samples of this study predate the infection). Cell type and time point are not known. The sequenced material came from PBMCs or a T cell subset sorted from them (not recorded which).

The CDR3 nucleotides are TGTGCCAGCAGAGTTTTGCGAGACGCTGAAGCTTTCTTT. It is translated as CASRVLRDAEAFF. The chain couples TRBV12-3 or TRBV12-4 to TRBJ1-1; D uncertain. Trimming cost V 6 bases and J 6 bases, with 14 bases left between them. CDR3 size: 13 residues.